There are a few counts of the clone carrying this T cell receptor (beta chain). TCRdb keeps only in-frame clones here, not all; method: immunoSEQ multiplex PCR. This sample has 200,000 to 250,000 clones; around 85% occur once, and the top ten carry 3% to 3.5%. The data derive from a study of blood T cell repertoires in COVID-19. CDR1 and CDR2 (germline): SGHTS, YDEGEE. V shed 4 bases, J shed 7 bases, and the junction held 4 bases outside the gene matches. The length of the CDR3 is 12 residues. The sample consisted of PBMCs or T cells enriched from blood (not recorded which). The sequence was obtained from a woman in her forties or fifties in a cohort exposed to, infected with or recovered from COVID-19 (not recorded which). The chain has TRBV5-8 and TRBJ2-7; 8 positions match TRBD1. CDR3: CASSRTGLEQYF. In nucleotides, the CDR3 is TGTGCCAGCAGCAGGACAGGGCTTGAGCAGTACTTC.